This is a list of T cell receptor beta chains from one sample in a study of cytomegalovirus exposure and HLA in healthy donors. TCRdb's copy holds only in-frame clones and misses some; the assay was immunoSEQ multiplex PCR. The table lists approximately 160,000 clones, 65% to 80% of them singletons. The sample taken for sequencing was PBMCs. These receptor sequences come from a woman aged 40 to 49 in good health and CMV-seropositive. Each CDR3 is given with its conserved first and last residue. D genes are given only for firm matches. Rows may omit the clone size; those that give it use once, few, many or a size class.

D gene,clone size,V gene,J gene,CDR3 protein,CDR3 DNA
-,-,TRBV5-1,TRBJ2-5,CASSIGTAGLQETQYF,TGCGCCAGCAGCATAGGGACAGCGGGCCTCCAAGAGACCCAGTACTTC
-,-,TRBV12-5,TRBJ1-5,CASGPGARGDQPQHF,TGTGCTAGTGGCCCGGGGGCACGGGGGGACCAGCCCCAGCATTTT
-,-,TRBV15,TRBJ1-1,CATSSDRNTEAFF,TGTGCCACCAGCAGCGACAGGAACACTGAAGCTTTCTTT
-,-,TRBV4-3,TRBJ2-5,CASSQDYGVETQYF,TGCGCCAGCAGCCAAGATTACGGGGTAGAGACCCAGTACTTC
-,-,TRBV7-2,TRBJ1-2,CASSYGGGVDYGYTF,TGTGCCAGCAGCTACGGGGGGGGCGTGGACTATGGCTACACCTTC
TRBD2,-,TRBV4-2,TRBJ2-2,CASSPGWSGRAGTGELFF,TGTGCCAGCAGCCCCGGGTGGAGCGGGAGGGCCGGGACCGGGGAGCTGTTTTTT
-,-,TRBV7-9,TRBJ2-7,CASSPGFTYEQYF,TGTGCCAGCAGCCCGGGGTTTACCTACGAGCAGTACTTC
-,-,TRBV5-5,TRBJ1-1,CASSFLVPEAFF,TGTGCCAGCAGCTTTCTAGTCCCAGAAGCTTTCTTT
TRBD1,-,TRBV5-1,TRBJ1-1,CASSLEGTGGKNEAFF,TGCGCCAGCAGCTTGGAGGGGACAGGGGGCAAAAATGAGGCTTTCTTT
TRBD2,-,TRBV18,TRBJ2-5,CASSPSGTVLQETQYF,TGTGCCAGCTCACCGAGCGGGACCGTACTCCAAGAGACCCAGTACTTC
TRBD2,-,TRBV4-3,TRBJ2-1,CASSLGLADYNEQFF,TGCGCCAGCAGCCTAGGACTAGCGGATTACAATGAGCAGTTCTTC
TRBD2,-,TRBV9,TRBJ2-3,CASSGASSGGEDTQYPQYF,TGTGCCAGCAGCGGAGCTTCTAGCGGGGGGGAAGATACGCAGTATCCCCAGTATTTT
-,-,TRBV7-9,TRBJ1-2,CASSRSGGDYGYTF,TGTGCCAGCAGCCGTAGCGGGGGGGACTATGGCTACACCTTC
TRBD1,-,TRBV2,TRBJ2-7,CASLSKRQGEQYF,TGTGCCAGCTTATCTAAAAGACAGGGCGAGCAGTACTTC
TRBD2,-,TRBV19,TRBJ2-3,CASSIRGLAGWDTQYF,TGTGCCAGTAGTATACGGGGACTAGCGGGTTGGGATACGCAGTATTTT
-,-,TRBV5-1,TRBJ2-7,CASSLTQGLHEQYF,TGCGCCAGCAGCCTTACCCAGGGTCTTCACGAGCAGTACTTC
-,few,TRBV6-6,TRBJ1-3,CASTFNTGLGRDTIYF,TGTGCCAGCACCTTCAATACGGGCCTAGGGAGGGACACCATATATTTT
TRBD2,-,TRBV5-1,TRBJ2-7,CASSLGTSGGYEQYF,TGCGCCAGCAGCTTGGGGACTAGCGGGGGGTACGAGCAGTACTTC
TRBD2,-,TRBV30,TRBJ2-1,CAWSVGASGGPGEQFF,TGTGCCTGGAGTGTCGGGGCTAGCGGGGGGCCGGGGGAGCAGTTCTTC
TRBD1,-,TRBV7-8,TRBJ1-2,CASSRDSQYGYTF,TGTGCCAGCAGCAGGGACAGCCAATATGGCTACACCTTC
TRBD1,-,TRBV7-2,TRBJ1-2,CASSFADRVYYGYTF,TGTGCCAGCAGCTTTGCTGACAGGGTCTACTATGGCTACACCTTC
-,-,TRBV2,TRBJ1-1,CASSDGQLNTEAFF,TGTGCCAGCAGTGACGGACAGTTGAACACTGAAGCTTTCTTT
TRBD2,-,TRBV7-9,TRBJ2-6,CAVSGGNFSGANVLTF,TGTGCCGTTAGCGGGGGAAACTTCTCTGGGGCCAACGTCCTGACTTTC
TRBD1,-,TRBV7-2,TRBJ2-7,CASSLEGTGSYEQYF,TGTGCCAGCAGCTTAGAAGGGACAGGATCCTACGAGCAGTACTTC
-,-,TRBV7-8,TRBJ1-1,CASSLGQGHTEAFF,TGTGCCAGCAGCTTAGGGCAGGGTCACACTGAAGCTTTCTTT
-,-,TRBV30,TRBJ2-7,CAWSTEYEQYF,TGTGCCTGGTCCACCGAGTACGAGCAGTACTTC
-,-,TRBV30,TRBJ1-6,CAWSVGRLGESPLHF,TGTGCCTGGAGTGTAGGGAGGCTTGGTGAATCACCCCTCCACTTT
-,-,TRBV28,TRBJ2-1,CASSLSSEQFF,TGTGCCAGCAGTTTATCATCTGAGCAGTTCTTC
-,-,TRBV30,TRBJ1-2,CAWSTAGGGYTF,TGTGCCTGGAGTACAGCGGGTGGGGGCTACACCTTC
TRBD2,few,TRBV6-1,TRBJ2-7,CASSESQRAGGNEQYF,TGTGCCAGCAGTGAATCCCAGCGGGCGGGAGGGAACGAGCAGTACTTC
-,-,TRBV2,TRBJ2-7,CASRGDVLYEQYF,TGTGCCAGCAGGGGCGACGTCCTCTACGAGCAGTACTTC
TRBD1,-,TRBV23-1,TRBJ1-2,CASSSVAGTANYGYTF,TGCGCCAGCAGTTCCGTAGCGGGGACAGCCAACTATGGCTACACCTTC
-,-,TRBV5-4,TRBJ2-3,CASRGSSPDTQYF,TGTGCCAGCAGGGGTAGCTCCCCAGATACGCAGTATTTT
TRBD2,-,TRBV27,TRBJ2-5,CASSPRERGTRETQYF,TGTGCCAGCAGCCCTCGGGAGCGGGGGACGAGGGAGACCCAGTACTTC
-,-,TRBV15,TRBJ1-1,CATSRDRGNTEAFF,TGTGCCACCAGCAGAGACAGGGGGAACACTGAAGCTTTCTTT
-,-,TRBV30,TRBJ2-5,CAWSTGSETQYF,TGTGCCTGGAGTACAGGGAGTGAGACCCAGTACTTC
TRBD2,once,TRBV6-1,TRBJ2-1,CASSSGLAGNNEQFF,TGTGCCAGCAGTTCGGGACTAGCGGGCAACAATGAGCAGTTCTTC
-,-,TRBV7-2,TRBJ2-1,CASSLEGRQGKAEQFF,TGTGCCAGCAGCTTAGAAGGCAGGCAGGGAAAAGCTGAGCAGTTCTTC
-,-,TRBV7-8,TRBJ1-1,CASSLGGTGNTEAFF,TGTGCCAGCAGCTTAGGCGGTACAGGGAACACTGAAGCTTTCTTT
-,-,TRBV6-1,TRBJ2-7,CASSDPTRRVDEQYF,TGTGCCAGCAGTGACCCGACTAGGAGGGTTGACGAGCAGTACTTC
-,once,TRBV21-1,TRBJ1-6,CASSKDHREYPAVRNSPLHF,TGTGCCAGCAGCAAAGATCACAGGGAGTATCCCGCGGTAAGGAATTCACCCCTCCACTTT
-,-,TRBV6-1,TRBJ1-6,CASSVDWSSYNSPLHF,TGTGCCAGCAGTGTGGACTGGAGCTCCTATAATTCACCCCTCCACTTT
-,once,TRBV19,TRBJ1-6,CASSGEPNSPLHF,TGTGCCAGTAGTGGGGAGCCGAATTCACCCCTCCACTTT
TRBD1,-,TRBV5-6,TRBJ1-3,CASSLGTGRNTIYF,TGTGCCAGCAGCTTGGGGACAGGCCGAAACACCATATATTTT
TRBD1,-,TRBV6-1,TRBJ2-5,CASSELGQAGTQYF,TGTGCCAGCAGTGAACTTGGACAGGCGGGGACCCAGTACTTC
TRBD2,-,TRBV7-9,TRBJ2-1,CASSPQREEVEQFF,TGTGCCAGCAGCCCCCAGCGGGAGGAGGTCGAGCAGTTCTTC
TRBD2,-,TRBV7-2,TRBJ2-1,CASRLAGGPEGEQFF,TGTGCCAGCAGGTTAGCGGGAGGGCCTGAGGGTGAGCAGTTCTTC
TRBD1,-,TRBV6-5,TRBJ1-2,CASRPTGADGYTF,TGTGCCAGCAGACCCACAGGGGCAGATGGCTACACCTTC
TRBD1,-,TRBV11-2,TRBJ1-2,CASSSSRGQVGGYTF,TGTGCCAGCAGCTCATCGAGGGGGCAGGTCGGGGGCTACACCTTC
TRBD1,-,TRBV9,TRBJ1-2,CASSAYLGQGNYGYTF,TGTGCCAGCAGCGCCTATTTGGGACAGGGGAACTATGGCTACACCTTC
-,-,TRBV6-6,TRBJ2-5,CASSRDNQETQYF,TGTGCCAGCAGTCGGGACAACCAAGAGACCCAGTACTTC
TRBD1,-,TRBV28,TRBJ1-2,CASRSTGGANQGYTF,TGTGCCAGCAGGAGCACAGGGGGCGCAAACCAAGGCTACACCTTC
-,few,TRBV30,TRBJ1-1,CAWSRGRSEAFF,TGTGCCTGGAGTCGGGGGAGGAGTGAAGCTTTCTTT
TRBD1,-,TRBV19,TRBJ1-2,CASSIATGGHVRYGYTF,TGTGCCAGTAGTATAGCTACAGGGGGCCACGTCAGGTACGGCTACACCTTC
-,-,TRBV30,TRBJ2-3,CAWNLGADTQYF,TGTGCCTGGAACCTAGGGGCAGATACGCAGTATTTT